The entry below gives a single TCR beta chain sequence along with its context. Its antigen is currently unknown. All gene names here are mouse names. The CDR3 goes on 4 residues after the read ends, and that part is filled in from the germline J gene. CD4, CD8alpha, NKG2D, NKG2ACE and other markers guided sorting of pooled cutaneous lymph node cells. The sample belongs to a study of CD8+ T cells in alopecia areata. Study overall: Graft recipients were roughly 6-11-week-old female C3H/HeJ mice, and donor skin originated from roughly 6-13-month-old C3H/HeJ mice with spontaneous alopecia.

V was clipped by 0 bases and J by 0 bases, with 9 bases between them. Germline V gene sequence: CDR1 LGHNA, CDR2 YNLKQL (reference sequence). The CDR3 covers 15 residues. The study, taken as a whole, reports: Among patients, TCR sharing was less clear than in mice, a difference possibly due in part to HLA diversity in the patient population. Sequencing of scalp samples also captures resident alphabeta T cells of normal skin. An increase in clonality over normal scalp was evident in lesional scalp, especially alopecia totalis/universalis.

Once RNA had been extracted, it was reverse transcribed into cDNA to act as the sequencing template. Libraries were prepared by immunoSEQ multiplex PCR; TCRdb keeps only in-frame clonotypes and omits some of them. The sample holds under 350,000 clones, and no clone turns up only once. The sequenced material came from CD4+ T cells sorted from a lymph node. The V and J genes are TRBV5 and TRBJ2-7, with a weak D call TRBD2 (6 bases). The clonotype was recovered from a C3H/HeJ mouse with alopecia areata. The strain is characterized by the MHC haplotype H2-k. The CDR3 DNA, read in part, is TGTGCCAGCAGCCAAGAATGGGGGAACTCCTAT. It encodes CASSQEWGNSY. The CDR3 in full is CASSQEWGNSYEQYF.